One TCR beta chain is described in this entry. This clone was picked up a small number of times. No cognate antigen has been identified for it. Per-base quality was not reported, and no clone a single base away is much larger than it. This entry comes from a study of PD-1 blockade in classical Hodgkin lymphoma (dated by TCRdb to 2018 to 2020). For the wider study: Nivolumab dosing was 3 mg/kg intravenously every 2 weeks, continuing until either disease progression or unacceptable toxicity. The study used CyTOF and TCR beta sequencing to define a peripheral blood immune signature of response to PD-1 blockade in classical Hodgkin lymphoma. Results the study describes overall, beyond this receptor: Lower diversity was seen in patients whose nivolumab began less than 1 year after ASCT, and these patients were left out of later analyses so that immune reconstitution would not confound the results. Only a single clinical trial cohort was studied, and what caused the repertoire differences, possibly disease activity or prior therapy, remained undefined. Trial patients achieving complete response had baseline diversity similar to newly diagnosed patients, whereas partial responders and progressors had significantly lower diversity. A significant rise by C4D1 was seen in CD4+ but not CD8+ TCR diversity (p=0.0027 vs p=0.16), with the rise being most apparent in complete responders (p=0.02). Baseline TCR diversity was reported to be lower in newly diagnosed patients than in healthy donors and to be lower still in relapsed/refractory patients.

Genomic DNA was extracted with the Qiagen DNeasy kit from unsorted PBMCs and from negatively selected CD4+ and CD8+ fractions. Amplification of TCR beta CDR3 regions was done by immunoSEQ multiplex PCR with primers that anneal to V and J segments. A synthetic immune receptor repertoire was used to minimize amplification bias, and remaining bias was computationally removed after sequencing. Concerning the study's data processing: Repertoire diversity was quantified as the Shannon entropy index using custom Python scripts. Unsorted, CD4+ and CD8+ repertoires were analyzed separately, except for combined analyses in which CD4+ and CD8+ sequences were merged in silico. A clone counted as expanded when the clone's frequency after treatment rose at least 2-fold relative to C1D1, and clones undetected at baseline were given a pseudocount of 0.5. Singleton clones were defined as clones with 0 or 1 copy at C1D1, and non-singleton clones were defined as clones with 2 or more copies. By matching protein sequences in sorted samples from the same patient, clones expanded in unsorted samples were annotated as CD4+, CD8+ or unknown. Wilcoxon tests on paired samples were used to test diversity changes from C1D1 to C4D1. TCRdb took this table from immuneACCESS and kept in-frame rearrangements with V and J called. Such tables lack part of the clones; where checked against another copy, unresolved V genes explain under half of the gap, and the rest is unexplained. The DNA was the basis for D and trimming; V, J and clone size are from that table. This sample gives roughly 14,000 clones in total; roughly two thirds of them show up just once. Together, the top ten hold around 11% of the sample.

The CDR3, from cysteine to phenylalanine, totals 12 residues. CDR3 DNA is the only sequence kept; it has 36 bases, read in frame from the first base. A distance of 4 bases separates the germline ends of V and J, which lose 1 base and 5 bases respectively. As encoded in the germline V gene, CDR1 is MGHRA while CDR2 is YSYEKL. The sample's time point label, in plain terms: cycle 1 day 1 (C1D1), immediately before nivolumab initiation. Every trial patient had relapsed after autologous stem cell transplantation, and cohorts A, B and C differed in prior brentuximab vedotin exposure. The trial cohort was composed of 56 patients with relapsed/refractory classical Hodgkin lymphoma, for whom complete response, partial response or progressive disease was recorded as best overall response. Single-agent nivolumab was administered to trial patients in the multi-cohort phase II CheckMate 205 trial. An independent review committee assessed best overall response by applying the 2007 International Working Group response criteria. Trial PBMCs were obtained immediately prior to nivolumab initiation (C1D1) and on therapy at cycle 2 day 1 and cycle 4 day 1. Peripheral blood was collected in 8 mL Vacutainer Cell Preparation Tubes, from which PBMCs were isolated by centrifugation and then cryopreserved.

The sequence links TRBV4-1 to TRBJ2-3; there is no confident call for the D gene. The sequence was collected from a human donor with classical Hodgkin lymphoma. Here the sequenced sample was peripheral blood mononuclear cells (PBMCs), taken at baseline. In nucleotides, the sequence is TGCGCCAGCAGCCAAGTGGGAGATACGCAGTATTTT. It translates to CASSQVGDTQYF.